The rows below give T cell receptor beta chains drawn from one sample of a study of cytomegalovirus exposure and HLA in healthy donors. Assay used: immunoSEQ multiplex PCR; TCRdb lists only in-frame clones, some missing. There are about 140,000 clones in the sample; 60% to 80% occur only once, and approximately 1% lies in the top ten. The sample comprised PBMCs. The origin of the receptors is a man younger than 35 in good health and CMV-seronegative. The CDR3 runs from the conserved cysteine through the conserved F or W. The D gene is left open where the match is weak. The size of a clone is reported for some rows only, either as once, few or many, or as a class for expanded clones.

j_call: TRBJ2-5
v_call: TRBV7-6
clone_size: .
d_call: .
cdr3_aa: CASSLRAGSPTGEQYF
cdr3_nt: TGTGCCAGCAGCTTAAGGGCAGGGTCCCCTACTGGAGAGCAGTACTTC

j_call: TRBJ1-2
v_call: TRBV5-4
clone_size: once
d_call: .
cdr3_aa: CASSSQGLGAYGYTF
cdr3_nt: TGTGCCAGCAGCTCACAGGGCTTAGGGGCCTATGGCTACACCTTC

j_call: TRBJ1-1
v_call: TRBV6-5
clone_size: few
d_call: .
cdr3_aa: CASVRGDGAFF
cdr3_nt: TGTGCCAGCGTCAGGGGAGATGGAGCTTTCTTT

j_call: TRBJ2-1
v_call: TRBV5-4
clone_size: .
d_call: .
cdr3_aa: CASSGNSYSRSSYNEQFF
cdr3_nt: TGTGCCAGCAGCGGTAACAGTTACAGCCGTAGCTCCTACAATGAGCAGTTCTTC

j_call: TRBJ1-4
v_call: TRBV6-1
clone_size: .
d_call: .
cdr3_aa: CASTEFFKKLFF
cdr3_nt: TGTGCCAGCACTGAGTTTTTCAAAAAACTGTTTTTT

j_call: TRBJ2-3
v_call: TRBV2
clone_size: .
d_call: TRBD2
cdr3_aa: CVAGAPDTQYF
cdr3_nt: TGCGTAGCGGGGGCCCCAGATACGCAGTATTTT

j_call: TRBJ1-2
v_call: TRBV18
clone_size: .
d_call: .
cdr3_aa: CASSPIMDSRVGYTF
cdr3_nt: TGTGCCAGCTCACCTATTATGGACAGCCGTGTGGGCTACACCTTC

j_call: TRBJ2-1
v_call: TRBV2
clone_size: .
d_call: .
cdr3_aa: CASSAGSYNEQFF
cdr3_nt: TGTGCCAGCAGTGCAGGTTCCTACAATGAGCAGTTCTTC

j_call: TRBJ1-2
v_call: TRBV5-4
clone_size: .
d_call: .
cdr3_aa: CASSLWAGVGYTF
cdr3_nt: TGTGCCAGCAGCTTGTGGGCAGGGGTGGGCTACACCTTC

j_call: TRBJ2-2
v_call: TRBV30
clone_size: once
d_call: .
cdr3_aa: CAWTGKSTGAVF
cdr3_nt: TGTGCCTGGACAGGTAAGTCGACGGGAGCTGTTTTT

j_call: TRBJ1-3
v_call: TRBV7-9
clone_size: .
d_call: .
cdr3_aa: CASRIGSFPGNTIYF
cdr3_nt: TGTGCCAGCAGAATAGGGAGCTTTCCTGGAAACACCATATATTTT

j_call: TRBJ2-7
v_call: TRBV7-7
clone_size: .
d_call: .
cdr3_aa: CASSLYDGNSYEQYF
cdr3_nt: TGTGCTAGCAGCTTATACGACGGGAACTCCTACGAGCAGTACTTC

j_call: TRBJ2-5
v_call: TRBV4-1
clone_size: .
d_call: .
cdr3_aa: CASSQAAGTDQETQYF
cdr3_nt: TGCGCCAGCAGCCAAGCAGCCGGGACTGACCAAGAGACCCAGTACTTC

j_call: TRBJ2-5
v_call: TRBV18
clone_size: .
d_call: .
cdr3_aa: CASSPRRDETQYF
cdr3_nt: TGTGCCAGCTCACCACGCAGGGATGAGACCCAGTACTTC

j_call: TRBJ1-4
v_call: TRBV6-1
clone_size: .
d_call: .
cdr3_aa: CASREQRGGSEKLFF
cdr3_nt: TGTGCCAGCAGGGAACAACGGGGCGGGAGTGAAAAACTGTTTTTT

j_call: TRBJ2-7
v_call: TRBV6-5
clone_size: .
d_call: TRBD2
cdr3_aa: CASSSLSGSGLYEQYF
cdr3_nt: TGTGCCAGCAGTTCGCTGTCGGGTAGCGGGTTGTACGAGCAGTACTTC

j_call: TRBJ1-3
v_call: TRBV10-3
clone_size: .
d_call: TRBD1
cdr3_aa: CAIRRTGDGNTIYF
cdr3_nt: TGTGCCATCAGACGGACAGGGGATGGAAACACCATATATTTT

j_call: TRBJ2-3
v_call: TRBV9
clone_size: .
d_call: .
cdr3_aa: CASIRVRGTSDTQYF
cdr3_nt: TGTGCCAGCATAAGGGTGCGGGGGACATCGGATACGCAGTATTTT

j_call: TRBJ2-7
v_call: TRBV6-1
clone_size: few
d_call: .
cdr3_aa: CASSALRGQLSYEQYF
cdr3_nt: TGTGCCAGCAGTGCCCTACGTGGACAGCTCTCCTACGAGCAGTACTTC

j_call: TRBJ1-2
v_call: TRBV5-5
clone_size: few
d_call: TRBD1
cdr3_aa: CASSLSQGGGYGYTF
cdr3_nt: TGTGCCAGCAGCCTCTCCCAAGGGGGCGGCTATGGCTACACCTTC

j_call: TRBJ1-2
v_call: TRBV19
clone_size: .
d_call: .
cdr3_aa: CASSIGGSGYTF
cdr3_nt: TGTGCCAGTAGTATTGGGGGGAGTGGCTACACCTTC

j_call: TRBJ1-1
v_call: TRBV29-1
clone_size: .
d_call: .
cdr3_aa: CSIERGALGTEAFF
cdr3_nt: TGCAGCATTGAGCGGGGGGCGCTGGGGACTGAAGCTTTCTTT

j_call: TRBJ1-1
v_call: TRBV5-1
clone_size: few
d_call: TRBD1
cdr3_aa: CASSLGQGWNTEAFF
cdr3_nt: TGCGCCAGCAGCTTGGGACAGGGGTGGAACACTGAAGCTTTCTTT

j_call: TRBJ1-2
v_call: TRBV19
clone_size: .
d_call: .
cdr3_aa: CASTPGGGGHYGYTF
cdr3_nt: TGTGCCAGTACTCCGGGGGGAGGCGGCCATTATGGCTACACCTTC

j_call: TRBJ2-3
v_call: TRBV4-3
clone_size: .
d_call: .
cdr3_aa: CASSQRRGSSTDTQYF
cdr3_nt: TGCGCCAGCAGCCAACGCCGGGGGTCTAGCACAGATACGCAGTATTTT

j_call: TRBJ1-2
v_call: TRBV5-1
clone_size: .
d_call: .
cdr3_aa: CASSFDRIYGYTF
cdr3_nt: TGCGCCAGCAGTTTCGACAGGATCTATGGCTACACCTTC

j_call: TRBJ2-7
v_call: TRBV6-6
clone_size: few
d_call: TRBD1
cdr3_aa: CASSGQGRNEQYF
cdr3_nt: TGTGCCAGCAGTGGACAGGGGAGGAACGAGCAGTACTTC

j_call: TRBJ2-1
v_call: TRBV30
clone_size: .
d_call: .
cdr3_aa: CCWSRDFTVNEQFF
cdr3_nt: TGTTGTTGGAGTAGGGACTTTACCGTCAATGAGCAGTTCTTC

j_call: TRBJ1-6
v_call: TRBV7-9
clone_size: .
d_call: .
cdr3_aa: CASSLESGLRTADSPLHF
cdr3_nt: TGTGCCAGCAGCCTCGAGTCAGGACTGCGGACGGCGGATTCACCCCTCCACTTT

j_call: TRBJ1-1
v_call: TRBV5-8
clone_size: few
d_call: .
cdr3_aa: CASSGKQGVGTEAFF
cdr3_nt: TGTGCCAGCAGCGGCAAACAGGGCGTAGGGACTGAAGCTTTCTTT

j_call: TRBJ2-2
v_call: TRBV4-3
clone_size: .
d_call: .
cdr3_aa: CASSQTRGWTGELFF
cdr3_nt: TGCGCCAGCAGCCAAACACGGGGTTGGACCGGGGAGCTGTTTTTT

j_call: TRBJ2-5
v_call: TRBV27
clone_size: .
d_call: .
cdr3_aa: CASSLSRQRLETQYF
cdr3_nt: TGTGCCAGCAGTTTATCGAGACAGAGGCTGGAGACCCAGTACTTC

j_call: TRBJ1-1
v_call: TRBV5-1
clone_size: .
d_call: TRBD1
cdr3_aa: CASSLDRGAEAFF
cdr3_nt: TGCGCCAGCAGCCTGGACAGGGGAGCTGAAGCTTTCTTT

j_call: TRBJ1-1
v_call: TRBV30
clone_size: .
d_call: .
cdr3_aa: CAWSVGTGSNAFF
cdr3_nt: TGTGCCTGGAGTGTTGGCACAGGGTCGAATGCTTTCTTT

j_call: TRBJ1-2
v_call: TRBV27
clone_size: once
d_call: TRBD1
cdr3_aa: CASREGQDLRYGYTF
cdr3_nt: TGTGCCAGCAGGGAAGGACAGGACCTTAGGTATGGCTACACCTTC

j_call: TRBJ1-5
v_call: TRBV9
clone_size: .
d_call: .
cdr3_aa: CASSLRGGSNQPQHF
cdr3_nt: TGTGCCAGCAGCCTCCGGGGAGGGAGCAATCAGCCCCAGCATTTT

j_call: TRBJ1-1
v_call: TRBV29-1
clone_size: .
d_call: TRBD1
cdr3_aa: CSLRGQDEAFF
cdr3_nt: TGCAGCCTCAGGGGGCAGGATGAAGCTTTCTTT

j_call: TRBJ2-7
v_call: TRBV13
clone_size: .
d_call: .
cdr3_aa: CASSPRGGEQYF
cdr3_nt: TGTGCCAGCAGCCCCAGGGGCGGCGAGCAGTACTTC

j_call: TRBJ2-3
v_call: TRBV11-2
clone_size: .
d_call: TRBD2
cdr3_aa: CASSLEPPRGADTQYF
cdr3_nt: TGTGCCAGCAGCTTAGAGCCCCCTCGGGGGGCAGATACGCAGTATTTT

j_call: TRBJ1-2
v_call: TRBV4-1
clone_size: once
d_call: TRBD1
cdr3_aa: CASSLQGRYTF
cdr3_nt: TGCGCCAGCAGCCTACAGGGGAGATACACCTTC

j_call: TRBJ1-3
v_call: TRBV10-3
clone_size: .
d_call: .
cdr3_aa: CAISDPDGDSGNTIYF
cdr3_nt: TGTGCCATCAGTGACCCTGACGGGGACTCTGGAAACACCATATATTTT

j_call: TRBJ2-3
v_call: TRBV6-4
clone_size: .
d_call: TRBD2
cdr3_aa: CASSDLAGGTDTQYF
cdr3_nt: TGTGCCAGCAGTGATCTAGCGGGGGGCACAGATACGCAGTATTTT

j_call: TRBJ2-3
v_call: TRBV19
clone_size: .
d_call: .
cdr3_aa: CASSIGQSDTQYF
cdr3_nt: TGTGCCAGTAGTATAGGGCAGTCCGATACGCAGTATTTT

j_call: TRBJ2-1
v_call: TRBV7-2
clone_size: .
d_call: TRBD2
cdr3_aa: CASSLRGRGGQNEQFF
cdr3_nt: TGTGCCAGCAGCTTACGGGGGCGGGGGGGCCAGAATGAGCAGTTCTTC

j_call: TRBJ1-2
v_call: TRBV15
clone_size: .
d_call: .
cdr3_aa: CATSRDRGSLYGYTF
cdr3_nt: TGTGCCACCAGCAGAGATAGGGGGAGCCTCTATGGCTACACCTTC

j_call: TRBJ1-2
v_call: TRBV7-9
clone_size: .
d_call: .
cdr3_aa: CASSLDARSSNYGYTF
cdr3_nt: TGTGCCAGCAGCTTAGACGCCAGATCTTCTAACTATGGCTACACCTTC

j_call: TRBJ2-1
v_call: TRBV5-1
clone_size: .
d_call: TRBD1
cdr3_aa: CASSRPGQGYNEQFF
cdr3_nt: TGCGCCAGCAGCCGACCGGGACAGGGTTACAATGAGCAGTTCTTC

j_call: TRBJ2-2
v_call: TRBV6-6
clone_size: .
d_call: .
cdr3_aa: CASSGRASGELFF
cdr3_nt: TGTGCCAGCAGCGGGCGGGCCAGCGGGGAGCTGTTTTTT

j_call: TRBJ1-1
v_call: TRBV30
clone_size: .
d_call: TRBD1
cdr3_aa: CAWSNSRRQGGKGTEAFF
cdr3_nt: TGTGCCTGGAGCAACTCCCGTCGACAGGGGGGGAAAGGCACTGAAGCTTTCTTT

j_call: TRBJ1-3
v_call: TRBV30
clone_size: .
d_call: .
cdr3_aa: CAWSAGSGNTIYF
cdr3_nt: TGTGCCTGGAGCGCAGGGTCGGGAAACACCATATATTTT

j_call: TRBJ2-7
v_call: TRBV7-6
clone_size: .
d_call: .
cdr3_aa: CASSRFTPGPGEVAEQYF
cdr3_nt: TGTGCCAGCAGCCGATTTACCCCGGGGCCAGGGGAAGTGGCCGAGCAGTACTTC

j_call: TRBJ2-5
v_call: TRBV2
clone_size: .
d_call: .
cdr3_aa: CASSDVDQETQYF
cdr3_nt: TGTGCCAGCAGTGACGTAGATCAAGAGACCCAGTACTTC

j_call: TRBJ1-2
v_call: TRBV6-5
clone_size: .
d_call: .
cdr3_aa: CASAPGTPGSYGYTF
cdr3_nt: TGTGCAAGCGCCCCGGGAACACCCGGCAGCTATGGCTACACCTTC